The 6 T cell receptor beta chains in this list originate from one sample, sequenced in a study of CD8 T cells in Susac syndrome. It was with random hexamers that roughly 0.5 to 1 ug RNA was reverse transcribed. TCRdb re-called the immunoSEQ multiplex PCR reads with MiXCR, one entry per CDR3 protein. This sample carries 160,000 or so distinct CDR3 sequences, approximately 95% of them seen once, and the ten largest clones take about 0.086%. The sample consisted of CD4+ T cells from PBMCs. Receptors were obtained from a human donor with multiple sclerosis.

The chain is built from TRBV10-3 and TRBJ1-2; D is unclear. The CDR3 length is 16 residues. Per germline, CDR1 ENHRY and CDR2 SYGVKD. V gave up 0 bases and J gave up 4 bases, with 15 bases separating them. Written as DNA, the CDR3 is TGTGCCATCAGTGAGTCGACTTCCCTACAGTTCTATGGCTACACCTTC. It translates to CAISESTSLQFYGYTF.

This chain connects TRBV27 to TRBJ2-7; 10 nucleotides line up with TRBD1. Germline V CDR1 and CDR2: MNHEY, SMNVEV (reference sequence). With 0 bases clipped from V and 7 bases from J, the junction kept 6 bases outside the gene matches. CDR3 length: 15 residues. CDR3 DNA: TGTGCCAGCAGTTTATCCGGGACAGGGGTAAGGGAGCAGTACTTC. Encoded protein: CASSLSGTGVREQYF.

The J gene is TRBJ1-1, the V gene TRBV4-3, with a possible D match to TRBD1 (6 bases). Germline values: CDR1 LGHNA, CDR2 YSLEER. V lost 3 bases, J lost 3 bases, and 17 bases lay in between. The CDR3 is 16 residues long. The CDR3 DNA follows: TGCGCCAGCAGCCACGATTGGAACAGGGCGGACACTGAAGCTTTCTTT. Translation gives CASSHDWNRADTEAFF.

This rearrangement joins TRBV7-9 to TRBJ2-2; no reliable D call. The CDR3 is 14 amino acids. Trimming shortened V by 0 bases and J by 5 bases, and 7 bases separated the two germline ends. Germline loops: CDR1 SEHNR, CDR2 FQNEAQ (reference sequence). The CDR3 DNA reads TGTGCCAGCAGCTTAGCGCTTGTAACCGGGGAGCTGTTTTTT. The encoded protein is CASSLALVTGELFF.

As regards this clonotype: At one boundary the junction diverges from the germline segment, which might be a read error. This chain connects TRBV3-1 to TRBJ1-1, with D possibly TRBD1 on 5 matching bases. Germline loops: CDR1 LGHDT, CDR2 YNNKEL (reference sequence). The CDR3 spans 14 residues. The CDR3 reads CASSQVKDGGKAFF. CDR3 coding DNA: TGTGCCAGCAGCCAAGTTAAGGATGGGGGAAAAGCTTTTTTT.

This clonotype was counted a single time. V usage is TRBV5-1 and J usage is TRBJ2-6; D unclear. Trimming stripped 4 bases from V and 0 bases from J, with 11 bases between. This CDR3 has 16 residues. Germline assignment: CDR1 SGHRS and CDR2 YFSETQ. The CDR3 protein is CASSPGAFSGANVLTF. The DNA for the CDR3 is TGCGCCAGCAGCCCAGGAGCTTTCTCTGGGGCCAACGTCCTGACTTTC.